The next 26 T cell receptor beta chains were all read from a single sample in a study of shared clonotypes between healthy human individuals (dated by TCRdb to 2020 to 2022). The library relied on the immunoSEQ multiplex PCR assay. The table was pulled from immuneACCESS by TCRdb, which kept in-frame rearrangements only. Such tables lose some clones; where checked, under half of the loss comes from unresolved V genes, and the rest has no known cause. The sample yields about 560,000 clones; around 80% were counted once. Around 12% of the sample goes to the ten largest clones. The specimen was PBMCs. The receptor set was obtained from a woman in her 40s in good health. Some clones in this sample may be carry-over from other donors' samples.

This chain links TRBV5-1 with TRBJ2-2; D call uncertain. CDR3 size: 15 residues. Looked up from germline, CDR1 is SGHRS and CDR2 is YFSETQ. The germline V and J ends were trimmed by 0 bases and 1 base, with 7 bases remaining between them. Here the CDR3 reads CASSLGTGNTGELFF. The CDR3 nucleotides read TGCGCCAGCAGCTTGGGGACGGGGAACACCGGGGAGCTGTTTTTT.

The chain links TRBV7-9 to TRBJ1-4; perhaps TRBD1 as D (5 bases). V lost 5 bases and J 0 bases, leaving 7 bases between the germline ends. This CDR3 has 14 residues. CDR1 is SEHNR and CDR2 is FQNEAQ in the germline V gene (reference sequence). CDR3 DNA sequence: TGTGCCAGCAGCCGGGGGGCAACTAATGAAAAACTGTTTTTT. This translates into CASSRGATNEKLFF.

CDR3 in amino acids: CASSLGGPLYEQYF. As DNA, the CDR3 is TGTGCCAGCAGTCTTGGAGGGCCCCTATACGAGCAGTACTTC. The chain has TRBV28 and TRBJ2-5, with D maybe TRBD2 (6 bases). The better agreement between TRBJ2-7 and the DNA end casts doubt on the J call. This CDR3 comprises 14 residues. The germline gives CDR1 MDHEN, CDR2 SYDVKM.

This clone was seen ten or more times. The V call is TRBV19, the J call TRBJ1-5, with no clear D. CDR1 is LNHDA and CDR2 is SQIVND in the germline V gene (reference sequence). Trimming removed 3 bases at V and 2 bases at J, with 11 bases between. The CDR3 has 15 amino acids. CDR3 loop: CASSISGGGNQPQHF. As DNA, the CDR3 is TGTGCCAGTAGTATCTCGGGAGGTGGCAATCAGCCCCAGCATTTT. The full variable domain, completed using reference TRBV19 and TRBJ1-5, is DGGITQSPKYLFRKEGQNVTLSCEQNLNHDAMYWYRQDPGQGLRLIYYSQIVNDFQKGDIAEGYSVSREKKESFPLTVTSAQKNPTAFYLCASSISGGGNQPQHFGDGTRLSIL.

This sequence joins TRBV21-1 and TRBJ2-5; TRBD1 is the table's D call and was not checked against the DNA. TRBV21-1 is tagged as a pseudogene. This CDR3 has 16 amino acids. CDR3 DNA sequence: TGTGCCAGCAGCAAGGGGAAGGGACAGGACGAAGAGACCCAGTACTTC. This sequence encodes CASSKGKGQDEETQYF.

This chain uses TRBV9 with TRBJ2-7; 11 bases fit TRBD2. The V segment lost 2 bases and the J segment 4 bases; nucleotides outside the gene matches: 5. The CDR3 totals 15 residues. Germline V gives CDR1 SGDLS, CDR2 YYNGEE. The CDR3 DNA reads as TGTGCCAGCAGCGTTAGCGGGAGGGCCGGGTACGAGCAGTACTTC. It codes for CASSVSGRAGYEQYF.

This chain connects TRBV19 to TRBJ2-3; D possibly corresponds to TRBD2 (6 bases). This CDR3 contains 15 residues. Trimming took off 3 bases at V and 4 bases at J, with 14 bases between the two ends. The V gene's germline CDR1 is LNHDA and CDR2 SQIVND (reference sequence). Here the CDR3 reads CASSMQGLRADTQYF. The CDR3 DNA is TGTGCCAGTAGTATGCAGGGACTCCGCGCAGATACGCAGTATTTT.

The rearrangement joins TRBV7-9 to TRBJ2-3; D assignment may be TRBD1 or TRBD2 (5 bases each). The germline V and J ends were trimmed by 6 bases and 2 bases, with 6 bases remaining between them. The CDR3 consists of 12 residues. Germline values: CDR1 SEHNR, CDR2 FQNEAQ (reference sequence). The CDR3 spells CASRGDTDTQYF. The CDR3 DNA is TGTGCCAGCAGGGGGGACACAGATACGCAGTATTTT.

The chain links TRBV11-2 to TRBJ1-1; weak D call: TRBD1 (5 bases). Germline CDR1 is SGHAT and CDR2 is FQNNGV. The CDR3 has 13 residues. Trimming took off 1 base at V and 6 bases at J, with 9 bases between the two ends. The CDR3 loop is CASSLGQWSEAFF. The CDR3 DNA sequence: TGTGCCAGCAGCTTAGGACAGTGGTCTGAAGCTTTCTTT.

V is TRBV5-6 and J is TRBJ1-1; D remains unclear. V was shortened by 3 bases and J by 7 bases, with 19 bases between the two germline ends. This CDR3 is built from 15 residues. The germline CDR1 and CDR2 sequences are SGHDT and YYEEEE. CDR3 protein: CASSSAGYTSSEAFF. In nucleotides, the CDR3 is TGTGCCAGCAGCTCAGCGGGTTACACTTCCAGTGAAGCTTTCTTT.

J is TRBJ2-3 and V is TRBV4-1; 7 bases are shared with TRBD2. J was trimmed by 9 bases and V by 5 bases; bases with no gene match: 8. This CDR3 is 13 amino acids long. CDR1 MGHRA and CDR2 YSYEKL come from the germline V gene. Written as DNA, the CDR3 is TGCGCCAGCAGCACGAGCGGGGAATTAACGCAGTATTTT. Translation gives CASSTSGELTQYF.

V is TRBV7-9 and J is TRBJ2-5; 7 nucleotides match TRBD2. Germline V gene sequence: CDR1 SEHNR, CDR2 FQNEAQ (reference sequence). Unmatched junction bases numbered 18, after V lost 1 base and J lost 4 bases. CDR3 length: 19 residues. The chain's CDR3 is CASSLGGSGAGDPRETQYF. For the CDR3, the DNA is TGTGCCAGCAGCTTAGGAGGGAGCGGGGCGGGAGACCCGAGAGAGACCCAGTACTTC.

This chain links TRBV7-6 with TRBJ2-1, with 13 bases lining up with TRBD2. Germline lookup yields CDR1 SGHVS and CDR2 FNYEAQ. This CDR3 region has 17 residues. With 5 bases clipped from V and 3 bases from J, the junction kept 7 bases outside the gene matches. The CDR3 nucleotides read TGTGCCAGCAGCCCAGGGACTAGCGGGAACCACTACAATGAGCAGTTCTTC. Translation gives CASSPGTSGNHYNEQFF.

The chain uses TRBV5-1 and TRBJ2-1, with D uncertain. The CDR3 totals 16 residues. The V end lost 4 bases, the J end lost 0 bases, and 14 bases lay between the germline ends. Germline V CDR1 and CDR2: SGHRS, YFSETQ. The CDR3 DNA reads as TGCGCCAGCAGCCCGAATCGACTGGCCTCCTACAATGAGCAGTTCTTC. This gives the protein CASSPNRLASYNEQFF.

This clone was counted only a few times. The genes are TRBV6-5 and TRBJ2-1, with TRBD2 identical over 8 bases. The CDR3 consists of 14 residues. Per germline, CDR1 MNHEY and CDR2 SVGAGI. With V trimmed by 5 bases and J by 6 bases, 6 bases remained unmatched. CDR3 amino acids: CASSPWTSRNEQFF. CDR3 nucleotides: TGTGCCAGCAGTCCCTGGACTAGCCGCAATGAGCAGTTCTTC.

V and J are TRBV4-3 and TRBJ1-1, with D hard to call. Germline lookup yields CDR1 LGHNA and CDR2 YSLEER. The V end was cut by 0 bases, the J end by 1 base, with 9 bases between. This CDR3 is 15 amino acids long. This CDR3 is CASSQDLLSNTEAFF. CDR3 bases: TGCGCCAGCAGCCAAGATTTGTTGTCGAACACTGAAGCTTTCTTT.

This clone was seen a single time. The V gene is TRBV28, the J gene TRBJ1-2, with D possibly being TRBD1 (5 bases). CDR1 is MDHEN and CDR2 is SYDVKM in the germline V gene. CDR3 length: 15 residues. Deletions cut 5 bases from V and 4 bases from J, with 17 bases between. In DNA, the CDR3 is TGTGCCAGCAGTCTTCCCTGGCAGGGATCCTATGGCTACACCTTC. Translating it yields CASSLPWQGSYGYTF.

The CDR3 DNA sequence: TGCGCCAGCAGCGCGAGGCTAGCGGGAGCGGTCGGGGAGCTGTTTTTT. Its protein product is CASSARLAGAVGELFF. The V and J genes are TRBV5-1 and TRBJ2-2; 10 bases map to TRBD2. The V and J ends lost 4 bases and 7 bases, in that order; junction bases with no gene match: 10. CDR3 length: 16 residues. The V gene's germline CDR1 is SGHRS and CDR2 YFSETQ.

The CDR3 here is CASTGNWPYEKLFF. The CDR3 bases are TGTGCCAGTACCGGGAATTGGCCCTATGAAAAACTGTTTTTT. The chain has TRBV19 and TRBJ1-4, with D uncertain. V lost 7 bases and J 6 bases, leaving 15 bases between the germline ends. CDR1 LNHDA and CDR2 SQIVND come from the germline V gene (reference sequence). This CDR3 region has 14 residues.

The chain employs TRBV7-8 and TRBJ2-2; 11 bases fit TRBD2. Germline lookup yields CDR1 SGHVS and CDR2 FQNEAQ. After removal of 0 bases from V and 6 bases from J, the junction contained 18 bases not matched to a gene. The CDR3 contains 21 residues. In nucleotides, the CDR3 is TGTGCCAGCAGCTTAGCGTATTGGACTAGCGGGTGGAAGGGGGCACCCGGGGAGCTGTTTTTT. Encoded protein: CASSLAYWTSGWKGAPGELFF. Supplemented by reference TRBV7-8 and TRBJ2-2, the full variable domain reads GAGVSQSPRYKVAKRGQDVALRCDPISGHVSLFWYQQALGQGPEFLTYFQNEAQLDKSGLPSDRFFAERPEGSVSTLKIQRTQQEDSAVYLCASSLAYWTSGWKGAPGELFFGEGSRLTVL.

This chain joins TRBV7-9 and TRBJ1-2; 10 nucleotides line up with TRBD1. The V and J ends lost 0 bases and 4 bases, in that order; junction bases with no gene match: 5. The CDR3 sequence is 16 residues long. Germline assignment: CDR1 SEHNR and CDR2 FQNEAQ (reference sequence). CDR3: CASSLAGQGVGYGYTF. CDR3 coding DNA: TGTGCCAGCAGCTTAGCCGGACAGGGGGTAGGCTATGGCTACACCTTC.

The V call is TRBV4-3, the J call TRBJ2-7; 9 bases agree with TRBD1. Germline CDR1 is LGHNA and CDR2 is YSLEER. Germline trimming cut 7 bases from V and 3 bases from J; bases unmatched to any gene: 4. The CDR3 is 13 amino acids. The CDR3 reads CASILDRGYEQYF. The DNA of the CDR3 is TGCGCCAGCATATTGGACAGGGGCTACGAGCAGTACTTC.

The chain carries TRBV2 and TRBJ2-1; 13 bases match TRBD2. This CDR3 contains 14 residues. With V trimmed by 8 bases and J by 7 bases, 5 bases remained unmatched. Germline loops: CDR1 SNHLY, CDR2 FYNNEI. CDR3 amino acids: CASLLGLAGNEQFF. Here the CDR3 DNA reads TGTGCCAGCCTGTTGGGACTAGCGGGGAATGAGCAGTTCTTC. Full variable domain (remainder filled in from reference TRBV2 and TRBJ2-1): EPEVTQTPSHQVTQMGQEVILRCVPISNHLYFYWYRQILGQKVEFLVSFYNNEISEKSEIFDDQFSVERPDGSNFTLKIRSTKLEDSAMYFCASLLGLAGNEQFFGPGTRLTVL.

The chain links TRBV28 to TRBJ2-7; possibly TRBD2 for D (6 bases). The V gene's germline CDR1 is MDHEN and CDR2 SYDVKM. Between the trimmed V and J ends, which lost 7 bases and 6 bases, there was a span of 16 bases. There are 13 residues in the CDR3. CDR3 protein: CASTDSPAGEQYF. The CDR3 nucleotides read TGTGCCAGCACCGACAGTCCAGCGGGCGAGCAGTACTTC.

The chain links TRBV15 to TRBJ1-1, with 8 bases that match TRBD1. The CDR3 is made up of 14 amino acids. Germline V CDR1 and CDR2: LNHNV, YYDKDF (reference sequence). Losses at the gene ends were 1 base for V and 4 bases for J; bases not matched to a gene: 2. CDR3 sequence (DNA): TGTGCCACCAGCAGAGGAACAGGGGGCACTGAAGCTTTCTTT. Residues: CATSRGTGGTEAFF.

The chain is built from TRBV5-1 and TRBJ2-5; TRBD1 agrees at 8 bases. This CDR3 spans 15 amino acids. V was pared by 3 bases and J by 5 bases, with 9 bases of the junction left unmatched. CDR1 is SGHRS, CDR2 YFSETQ, per germline. The CDR3 here is CASSSQDRARETQYF. The CDR3 nucleotides read TGCGCCAGCAGCTCCCAGGACAGGGCGAGGGAGACCCAGTACTTC.